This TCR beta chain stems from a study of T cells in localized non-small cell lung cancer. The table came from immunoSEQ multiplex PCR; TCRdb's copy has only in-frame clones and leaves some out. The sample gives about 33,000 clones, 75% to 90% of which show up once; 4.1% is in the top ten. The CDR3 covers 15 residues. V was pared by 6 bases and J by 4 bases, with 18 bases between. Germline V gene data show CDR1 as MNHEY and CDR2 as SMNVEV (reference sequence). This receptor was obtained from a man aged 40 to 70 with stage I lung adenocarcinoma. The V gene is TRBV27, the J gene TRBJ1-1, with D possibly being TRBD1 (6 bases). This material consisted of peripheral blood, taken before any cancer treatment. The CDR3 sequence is CASRWGATGLTEAFF. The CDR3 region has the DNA TGTGCCAGCAGGTGGGGGGCTACAGGCCTCACTGAAGCTTTCTTT.